This TCR beta chain stems from a study of siplizumab effects on memory and regulatory T cells. This table comes from immunoSEQ multiplex PCR, and its TCRdb copy is limited to in-frame clones, with some not included. The sample holds 57,000 or so clones, roughly 78% seen once. Per the germline V gene, CDR1 is MNHNS and CDR2 is SASEGT. The CDR3 covers 15 residues. V lost 11 bases and J 0 bases, leaving 18 bases between the germline ends. Source material: memory CD4+ T cells sorted from blood. The J gene is TRBJ2-3, the V gene TRBV6-1; D perhaps matches TRBD1 (6 bases). The receptor was derived from a human donor in good health. The CDR3 DNA follows: TGTGCCTCTCCCAGATGGACAGCTAGCACAGATACGCAGTATTTT. Its translation is CASPRWTASTDTQYF.